This TCR beta chain was recorded in a study of T cells in Graves' hyperthyroidism and ophthalmopathy. Study results and limitations: Most thyroid-expanded clonotypes above 0.001 were also found in blood.

This CDR3 is built from 13 residues. V shed 0 bases and J shed 7 bases, with 8 bases lying between them. In germline, CDR1 is KGHDR, CDR2 SFDVKD. Amplified TCR beta CDR3 regions came from RNA transcripts. The HTBI primer set served for first-round RT-PCR of the TCR CDR3. TCRdb fed the multiplex PCR reads into MiXCR, producing one record per CDR3 protein. The sample holds hundreds of thousands of distinct CDR3 sequences; about 15% are singletons and the top ten take about 3.9%. A remark on this clonotype: Its antigen is unknown.

This sequence joins TRBV24-1 and TRBJ1-2; tentative D call: TRBD1 (5 bases). This clonotype originated in a woman aged 40 to 50 with Graves' ophthalmopathy. The sample taken for sequencing was blood. The CDR3 is CATSDLSGAGYTF. CDR3 in DNA: TGTGCCACCAGTGATTTGAGTGGGGCTGGCTACACCTTC.